The 9 T cell receptor beta chains in this list originate from one sample, sequenced in a study of liver allograft versus peripheral blood T cells (dated by TCRdb to the early 2020s). For the wider study: The study compared the T cell receptor repertoires present in transplanted livers with the repertoires present in the peripheral blood of liver transplant recipients.

Sequenced using an Illumina MiSeq. TCRdb took the public reads, trimmed them with fastp at Q25, ran MiXCR for clone calling and kept in-frame beta chains. Here each entry gathers all rows of one CDR3 protein and keeps the most common genes and DNA. Here the sample has over 10,000 distinct CDR3 sequences; over 15% occur a single time. The top ten constitute less than 15% of the sample. Source of these receptors: a human patient who had a liver transplant. Some T cells may derive from the graft donor when a transplant has been performed.

This clonotype was seen ten or more times. The chain is built from TRBV7-3 and TRBJ2-2; D might be TRBD2 (5 bases). Germline-derived CDR1 and CDR2 are SGHTA and FQGTGA. CDR3 length: 14 amino acids. V shed 4 bases and J shed 4 bases, with 10 bases lying between them. The CDR3 reads CASSSGGFTGELFF. Here the CDR3 DNA reads TGTGCCAGCAGCTCGGGCGGGTTCACCGGGGAGCTGTTTTTT.

The rearrangement links TRBV12-5 to TRBJ2-6; the D gene is possibly TRBD2 (6 bases). From germline, CDR1 is LGHNT and CDR2 FRNRAP. With 1 base removed from V and 1 base from J, the gap between germline ends came to 14 bases. CDR3 size: 18 residues. CDR3 DNA: TGTGCTAGTGGTTTGGGCGGGACTGGGGGGTCTGGGGCCAACGTCCTGACTTTC. Translating it yields CASGLGGTGGSGANVLTF. Full variable domain (missing parts from reference TRBV12-5 and TRBJ2-6): DARVTQTPRHKVTEMGQEVTMRCQPILGHNTVFWYRQTMMQGLELLAYFRNRAPLDDSGMPKDRFSAEMPDATLATLKIQPSEPRDSAVYFCASGLGGTGGSGANVLTFGAGSRLTVL.

This chain links TRBV28 with TRBJ1-2, with 9 positions matching TRBD1. Germline V gives CDR1 MDHEN, CDR2 SYDVKM. The ends lost 4 bases at V and 6 bases at J; junction bases unmatched: 9. The CDR3 consists of 15 residues. The CDR3, as DNA: TGTGCCAGCAGTTCATCCGGGACAGGGAGGGATGGCTACACCTTC. This translates into CASSSSGTGRDGYTF.

This clonotype was observed many times. The rearrangement links TRBV7-2 to TRBJ1-3; D not resolved. V was clipped by 2 bases and J by 0 bases, with 11 bases between them. Germline loops: CDR1 SGHTA, CDR2 FQGNSA. The CDR3 has 16 amino acids. CDR3 residues: CASSLRAGGSGNTIYF. CDR3 nucleotides: TGTGCCAGCAGCTTAAGAGCAGGAGGCTCTGGAAACACCATATATTTT.

This clonotype was picked up many times. V is TRBV7-9 and J is TRBJ2-2, with D unresolved. Trimming left V 1 base short and J 5 bases short, with 11 bases between. Germline V lookup: CDR1 SEHNR, CDR2 FQNEAQ (reference sequence). The CDR3 has 15 residues. The CDR3 is CASSLGSGGTGELFF. CDR3 nucleotides: TGTGCCAGCAGCTTAGGCTCAGGCGGAACCGGGGAGCTGTTTTTT. The full variable domain, rest sourced from reference TRBV7-9 and TRBJ2-2, is DTGVSQNPRHKITKRGQNVTFRCDPISEHNRLYWYRQTLGQGPEFLTYFQNEAQLEKSRLLSDRFSAERPKGSFSTLEIQRTEQGDSAMYLCASSLGSGGTGELFFGEGSRLTVL.

With respect to this clonotype: Being one base from a much bigger clone, this may be a read error. This chain joins TRBV9 and TRBJ2-3; 7 bases are a match to TRBD1. V lost 3 bases and J lost 2; bases outside the gene matches: 6. Germline loops: CDR1 SGDLS, CDR2 YYNGEE. The CDR3 runs 15 residues. The CDR3 nucleotides are TGTGCCAGCAGCGCCGGGACAGTAAACACAGATACGCAGTATTTT. Translation: CASSAGTVNTDTQYF.

Regarding this clonotype: A much larger clone sits a single nucleotide away, making a read error possible. The chain carries TRBV6-5 and TRBJ1-2, with 9 bases fitting TRBD1. CDR3 size: 13 residues. In germline, CDR1 is MNHEY, CDR2 SVGAGI. The CDR3 coding sequence is TGTGCCGGCAGTTTAACAGGGGGCGATGGCTACACCTTC. Translation: CAGSLTGGDGYTF.

This clonotype showed up many times. V gene TRBV15 combines with J gene TRBJ2-7; D is perhaps TRBD1 (6 bases). Germline loops: CDR1 LNHNV, CDR2 YYDKDF (reference sequence). V shed 2 bases and J shed 6 bases, with 20 bases lying between them. This CDR3 has 16 amino acids. CDR3 sequence: CATSRLTGTKAFEQYF. CDR3 DNA sequence: TGTGCCACCAGCAGACTAACCGGGACAAAGGCTTTCGAGCAGTACTTC.

V is TRBV20-1 and J is TRBJ2-1; 8 positions match TRBD1. CDR3 size: 14 residues. The ends lost 3 bases at V and 5 bases at J; junction bases unmatched: 6. In germline, CDR1 is DFQATT, CDR2 SNEGSKA (reference sequence). The CDR3 DNA follows: TGCAGTGCTAGGTCGAGACAGGGGAACAATGAGCAGTTCTTC. Amino acid sequence: CSARSRQGNNEQFF.